The present T cell receptor beta chain was sequenced within a study of blood T cell repertoires in COVID-19. Study background: In each case, the material was cDNA or gDNA derived from T cells, B-cell-depleted T cells, or PBMCs.

The CDR3 is 15 residues long. Per germline, CDR1 SGHTA and CDR2 FQGTGA. The ends lost 0 bases at V and 6 bases at J; junction bases unmatched: 2. Seattle participants joined during active infection and were tracked over time. Original methodology: By means of reference gene primer amplification, nucleated cell counts were estimated. The data were produced by immunoSEQ multiplex PCR, yet TCRdb's version contains in-frame clones alone and is incomplete. V, J and clone size derive from that table, while D and trimming were established from the DNA sequence. Here the sample spans 250,000 to 350,000 clones, roughly 80% being singletons.

The rearrangement joins TRBV7-3 to TRBJ1-6; 7 bases agree with TRBD1. The sequence was obtained from a person aged 70 to 79 with COVID-19, enrolled during active disease. Sequenced input: peripheral blood. This CDR3 reads CASSLTAGGNSPLHF. The CDR3, as DNA: TGTGCCAGCAGCTTAACGGCAGGGGGTAATTCACCCCTCCACTTT.